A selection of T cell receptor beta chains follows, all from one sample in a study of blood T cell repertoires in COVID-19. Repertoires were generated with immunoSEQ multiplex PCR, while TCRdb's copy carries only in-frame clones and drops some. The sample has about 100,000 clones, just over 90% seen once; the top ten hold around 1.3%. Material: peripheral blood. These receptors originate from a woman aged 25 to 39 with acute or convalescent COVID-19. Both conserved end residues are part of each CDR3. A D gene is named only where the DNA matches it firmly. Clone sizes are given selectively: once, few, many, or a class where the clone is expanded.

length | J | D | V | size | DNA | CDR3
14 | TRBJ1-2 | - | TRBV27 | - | TGTGCCAGCAGTTCGGGGATGCGTGGGTATGGCTACACCTTC | CASSSGMRGYGYTF
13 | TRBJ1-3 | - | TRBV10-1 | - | TGCGCCAGCAGTAAAGGGGGAGAGAACACCATATATTTT | CASSKGGENTIYF
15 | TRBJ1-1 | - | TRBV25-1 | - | TGTGCCAGCAGTGATCCAAGAGGGCCGAACACTGAAGCTTTCTTT | CASSDPRGPNTEAFF
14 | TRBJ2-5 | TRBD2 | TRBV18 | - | TGTGCCAGCTCACGCGGACTAGATCAAGAGACCCAGTACTTC | CASSRGLDQETQYF
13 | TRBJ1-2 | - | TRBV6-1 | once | TGTGCCAGCAGTGAAGACAGTAACTATGGCTACACCTTC | CASSEDSNYGYTF
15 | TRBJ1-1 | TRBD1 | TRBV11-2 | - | TGTGCCAGCAGCCCCACCGGACAGGGGTGGACTGAAGCTTTCTTT | CASSPTGQGWTEAFF
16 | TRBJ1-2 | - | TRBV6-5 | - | TGTGCCAGCAGTTACTCGAGACTGTTAGCTAACTATGGCTACACCTTC | CASSYSRLLANYGYTF
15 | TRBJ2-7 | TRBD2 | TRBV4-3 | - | TGCGCCAGCAGCCAAGATAGCGGGGGGGCTCGGGAGCAGTACTTC | CASSQDSGGAREQYF
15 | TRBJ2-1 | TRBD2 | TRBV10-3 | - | TGTGCCATCAGAGTAGCGGGTAGCTCCTACAATGAGCAGTTCTTC | CAIRVAGSSYNEQFF
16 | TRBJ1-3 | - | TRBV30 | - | TGTGCCTGGAGTGCCCCATCAGGCATCTCTGGAAACACCATATATTTT | CAWSAPSGISGNTIYF
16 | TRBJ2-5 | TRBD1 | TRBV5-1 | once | TGCGCCAGCAGCTTAGGGGACAGGGCCATAGTTGAGACCCAGTACTTC | CASSLGDRAIVETQYF
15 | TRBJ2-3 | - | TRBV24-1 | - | TGTGCCACCAGTGAGCCGAACCTAGCTGTAGATACGCAGTATTTT | CATSEPNLAVDTQYF
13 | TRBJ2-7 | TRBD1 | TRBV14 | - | TGTGCCAGCAGCCGGGACAGTTTTACCGAGCAGTACTTC | CASSRDSFTEQYF
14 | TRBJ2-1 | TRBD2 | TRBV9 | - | TGTGCCAGCACCGGGACTAGCGGCAACAATGAGCAGTTCTTC | CASTGTSGNNEQFF
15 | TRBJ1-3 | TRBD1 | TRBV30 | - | TGTGCCTGGAGCGGTGACAGGGGACGTGGAAACACCATATATTTT | CAWSGDRGRGNTIYF
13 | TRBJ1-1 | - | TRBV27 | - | TGTGCCAGCAGTATCAACAGGGTAACTGAAGCTTTCTTT | CASSINRVTEAFF
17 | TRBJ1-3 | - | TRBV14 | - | TGTGCCAGCAGCCAGCTCCACATTTTGGGGCGAGGAAACACCATATATTTT | CASSQLHILGRGNTIYF
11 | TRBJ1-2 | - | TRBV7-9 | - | TGTGCCAGCAGCTGGGGTAGGACAAGGTACTTC | CASSWGRTRYF
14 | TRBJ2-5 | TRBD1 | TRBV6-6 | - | TGTGCCAGCAGTTTACCGGGACAGGGAGAGACCCAGTACTTC | CASSLPGQGETQYF
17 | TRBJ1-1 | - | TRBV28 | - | TGTGCCAGCAGTCTCCCCTCGGCAGGGGCCCCGAACACTGAAGCTTTCTTT | CASSLPSAGAPNTEAFF
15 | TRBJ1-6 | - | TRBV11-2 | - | TGTGCCAGCAGCTTAATTGGGGGGACGGGGTCACCCCTCCACTTT | CASSLIGGTGSPLHF
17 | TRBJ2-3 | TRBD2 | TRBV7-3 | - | TGTGCCAGCAGCTGGGGCCCTACTAGCGGTAGCACAGATACGCAGTATTTT | CASSWGPTSGSTDTQYF
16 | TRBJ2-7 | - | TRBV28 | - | TGTGCCAGCAGTTTACCTCGGGGGATCCCCCCCTACGAGCAGTACTTC | CASSLPRGIPPYEQYF
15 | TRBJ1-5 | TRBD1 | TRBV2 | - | TGTGCCAGCAGCCTCACAGGGGGCGTCGCTCAGCCCCAGCATTTT | CASSLTGGVAQPQHF
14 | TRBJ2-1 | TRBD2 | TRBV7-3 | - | TGTGCCAGCAGCTTAGCGGGGGGGCGCGATGAGCAGTTCTTC | CASSLAGGRDEQFF
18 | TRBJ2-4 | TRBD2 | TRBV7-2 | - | TGTGCCAGCAGCCAAGTCGGGGAGCGGGGGCTCTCCAAAAACATTCAGTACTTC | CASSQVGERGLSKNIQYF
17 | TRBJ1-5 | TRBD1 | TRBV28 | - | TGTGCCAGCAGTCTCAGGGGGCAGGGGTATAGCAATCAGCCCCAGCATTTT | CASSLRGQGYSNQPQHF
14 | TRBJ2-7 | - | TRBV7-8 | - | TGTGCCAGCAGCTTAGCTGGAGGTAGCAACGAGCAGTACTTC | CASSLAGGSNEQYF
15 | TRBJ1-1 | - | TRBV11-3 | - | TGTGCCAGCAGCCCCCGTGTGGCGGGGATCACTGAAGCTTTCTTT | CASSPRVAGITEAFF
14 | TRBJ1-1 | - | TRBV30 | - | TGTGCCTGGAGGGGGCAGGGTGTGAGCACTGAAGCTTTCTTT | CAWRGQGVSTEAFF
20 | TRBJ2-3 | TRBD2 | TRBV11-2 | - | TGTGCCAGCAGCTTAGACGGTTGGACTAGCGGGAGTAGGGCCACAGATACGCAGTATTTT | CASSLDGWTSGSRATDTQYF
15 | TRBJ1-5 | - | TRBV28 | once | TGTGCCAGCAGTAAAGTACAGGGTGGCAATCAGCCCCAGCATTTT | CASSKVQGGNQPQHF
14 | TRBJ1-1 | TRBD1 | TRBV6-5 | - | TGTGCCAGCAGCGCTGACAGGGTGAACACTGAAGCTTTCTTT | CASSADRVNTEAFF
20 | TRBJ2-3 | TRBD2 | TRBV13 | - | TGTGCCAGCAGCTTAGGCCCCCCTAGCGGACCCCTAAGACACACAGATACGCAGTATTTT | CASSLGPPSGPLRHTDTQYF
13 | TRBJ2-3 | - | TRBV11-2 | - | TGTGCCAGCAGCTCAATCAGCACAGATACGCAGTATTTT | CASSSISTDTQYF
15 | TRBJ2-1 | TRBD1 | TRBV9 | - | TGTGCCAGCAGCGTAGCAGGGGGCGGGTACAATGAGCAGTTCTTC | CASSVAGGGYNEQFF
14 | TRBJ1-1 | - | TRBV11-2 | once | TGTGCCAGCAGCTTAGCGCCTGGGGAGGATGAAGCTTTCTTT | CASSLAPGEDEAFF
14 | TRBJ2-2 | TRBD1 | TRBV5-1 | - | TGCGCCAGCAGCTTAACAGGGGCAATCGGGGAGCTGTTTTTT | CASSLTGAIGELFF
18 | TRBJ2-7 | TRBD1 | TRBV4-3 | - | TGCGCCAGCAGCCAAGACCAAGCCTCAGGGGGCGCGGTTTACGAGCAGTACTTC | CASSQDQASGGAVYEQYF
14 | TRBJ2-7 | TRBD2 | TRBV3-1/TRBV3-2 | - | TGTGCCAGCAGCCAAGGACTAGCGGGAGACGAGCAGTACTTC | CASSQGLAGDEQYF
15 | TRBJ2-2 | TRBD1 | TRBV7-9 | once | TGTGCCAGCAGCCACAGGGGGCGTTTAGCCGGGGAGCTGTTTTTT | CASSHRGRLAGELFF
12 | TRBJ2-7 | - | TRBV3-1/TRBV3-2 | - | TGTGCCAGCAGCCCCCCAGGCAACGAGCAGTACTTC | CASSPPGNEQYF